These 28 T cell receptor beta chains were sequenced from one sample in a study of cytomegalovirus exposure and HLA in healthy donors. Researchers ran the PCR with 60 Vbeta and 13 Jbeta primers. Clones were sequenced by immunoSEQ multiplex PCR, and TCRdb holds only the in-frame ones, with some missing. This sample has fewer than 200,000 clones, with around 81% found just once. Sequencing was carried out using PBMCs. The receptors come from a woman aged 30 to 39 in good health and CMV-seronegative.

The gene calls are TRBV19 and TRBJ1-1; 9 nucleotides agree with TRBD1. The CDR3 has 15 amino acids. Germline CDR1 reads LNHDA; CDR2 reads SQIVND (reference sequence). V was pared by 5 bases and J by 1 base, with 5 bases of the junction left unmatched. CDR3 sequence (DNA): TGTGCCAGTAGTGATCCGGGACAGGGGAACACTGAAGCTTTCTTT. It is translated as CASSDPGQGNTEAFF.

This sequence joins TRBV5-1 and TRBJ2-1; 10 bases agree with TRBD2. CDR3 length: 16 amino acids. V shed 0 bases, J shed 7 bases, and the junction held 7 bases outside the gene matches. The V gene's germline CDR1 is SGHRS and CDR2 YFSETQ. The CDR3, as DNA: TGCGCCAGCAGCTTGGGCCCACTAGCGGGACGTAATGAGCAGTTCTTC. Residues: CASSLGPLAGRNEQFF.

On this clone itself: At one of its ends the junction is not consistent with the germline gene, which may arise from a read error. This chain connects TRBV27 to TRBJ2-4; 7 bases match TRBD2. Germline V gene data show CDR1 as MNHEY and CDR2 as SMNVEV (reference sequence). This CDR3 is 14 amino acids long. This chain's CDR3 is CASSPGTTENSQYF. The CDR3 DNA reads as TGTGCCAGCAGTCCGGGGACTACCGAAAACAGTCAGTACTTC.

This rearrangement joins TRBV6-1 to TRBJ2-3; D ambiguous. The CDR3 extends over 15 amino acids. Germline V gene data show CDR1 as MNHNS and CDR2 as SASEGT. With 5 bases removed from V and 1 base from J, the gap between germline ends came to 13 bases. CDR3 sequence: CASSPPRWGTDTQYF. DNA of the CDR3: TGTGCCAGCAGTCCGCCTAGATGGGGCACAGATACGCAGTATTTT.

V is TRBV4-3 and J is TRBJ2-1; D may be TRBD1 (5 bases). CDR1 LGHNA and CDR2 YSLEER come from the germline V gene. The CDR3 sequence is 17 residues long. With 2 bases removed from V and 0 bases from J, the gap between germline ends came to 14 bases. The CDR3 DNA is TGCGCCAGCAGCCAAACTGGGGCGTTCGCCTCCTACAATGAGCAGTTCTTC. Protein: CASSQTGAFASYNEQFF.

This clone was counted a few times. The chain combines TRBV30 with TRBJ1-2; D ambiguous. Trimming stripped 7 bases from V and 7 bases from J, with 13 bases between. Germline CDR1 and CDR2: GTSNPN and SVGIG (reference sequence). The CDR3 extends over 11 amino acids. DNA of the CDR3: TGTGCCTCCCCCGAAGGAGGTGGCTACACCTTC. The encoded protein is CASPEGGGYTF.

This clone has more than one count but fewer than ten. The gene calls are TRBV19 and TRBJ1-6; 10 nucleotides line up with TRBD1. Germline V CDR1 and CDR2: LNHDA, SQIVND (reference sequence). The CDR3 runs 13 residues. J lost 10 bases, V lost 8 bases, and 5 bases had no gene match. CDR3 nucleotides: TGTGCCAGTCGGGACAGGGGAAGCTCACCCCTCCACTTT. Translating gives CASRDRGSSPLHF.

The chain is built from TRBV7-9 and TRBJ2-3, with D perhaps matching TRBD2 (6 bases). The CDR3 is made up of 16 amino acids. Germline V gene lookup returns CDR1 SEHNR and CDR2 FQNEAQ (reference sequence). The ends were cut back, 1 base at V and 4 bases at J, with 15 bases in the middle. CDR3 in DNA: TGTGCCAGCAGCTTAGTAGCGGTGAATGGCCCAGATACGCAGTATTTT. Translation: CASSLVAVNGPDTQYF.

A single count supports this clone. The chain carries TRBV15 and TRBJ2-7; TRBD2 matches at 10 bases. The germline V gene has CDR1 LNHNV and CDR2 YYDKDF (reference sequence). After removal of 1 base from V and 9 bases from J, the junction contained 15 bases not matched to a gene. The CDR3 loop spans 17 amino acids. The CDR3 sequence is CATSRVGGTSGIGGQYF. In DNA form, the CDR3 reads TGTGCCACCAGCAGAGTAGGTGGAACTAGCGGGATTGGGGGGCAGTACTTC.

The V and J genes are TRBV9 and TRBJ2-3, with D possibly TRBD1 on 5 matching bases. Germline V gene lookup returns CDR1 SGDLS and CDR2 YYNGEE. V lost 1 base and J 4 bases, leaving 13 bases between the germline ends. There are 15 residues in the CDR3. The DNA of the CDR3 is TGTGCCAGCAGCGTAAGCTCAGGGTGGTCAGATACGCAGTATTTT. Protein product: CASSVSSGWSDTQYF. Full variable domain (rest looked up from reference TRBV9 and TRBJ2-3): DSGVTQTPKHLITATGQRVTLRCSPRSGDLSVYWYQQSLDQGLQFLIQYYNGEERAKGNILERFSAQQFPDLHSELNLSSLELGDSALYFCASSVSSGWSDTQYFGPGTRLTVL.

This clone was observed a few times. The rearrangement joins TRBV28 to TRBJ1-1; 7 positions agree with TRBD1. Germline V gene data show CDR1 as MDHEN and CDR2 as SYDVKM. V lost 5 bases to trimming and J lost 6 bases; unmatched junction nucleotides: 12. The CDR3 sequence is 15 residues long. This CDR3 is CASSPGDSKSPEAFF. In DNA form, the CDR3 reads TGTGCCAGCAGTCCCGGGGACAGTAAGTCCCCTGAAGCTTTCTTT.

This clone was detected once. V usage is TRBV19 and J usage is TRBJ2-3, with a tentative D call TRBD2 (5 bases). The CDR3 length is 11 residues. The V end lost 9 bases, the J end lost 9 bases, and 13 bases lay between the germline ends. The germline V gene encodes CDR1 LNHDA and CDR2 SQIVND (reference sequence). CDR3 in DNA: TGTGCCAGCCACGAGGGTGGAACGCAGTATTTT. Amino acids: CASHEGGTQYF.

The sample holds a few counts of this clone. In the same sample, other DNA sequences code for this CDR3. J is TRBJ2-7 and V is TRBV19, with D possibly TRBD1 on 6 matching bases. Germline V gene data show CDR1 as LNHDA and CDR2 as SQIVND (reference sequence). The CDR3 has 14 residues. V lost 3 bases to trimming and J lost 7 bases, with 16 bases between them. Here the CDR3 DNA reads TGTGCCAGTAGTATGACTGGGGGCGTGGGGGAGCAGTACTTC. Translated: CASSMTGGVGEQYF. The variable domain in full, with the rest retrieved from reference TRBV19 and TRBJ2-7, is DGGITQSPKYLFRKEGQNVTLSCEQNLNHDAMYWYRQDPGQGLRLIYYSQIVNDFQKGDIAEGYSVSREKKESFPLTVTSAQKNPTAFYLCASSMTGGVGEQYFGPGTRLTVT.

The V and J genes are TRBV18 and TRBJ2-2; 12 bases fit TRBD2. Germline V lookup: CDR1 KGHSH, CDR2 LQKENI. Unmatched junction bases numbered 10, after V lost 1 base and J lost 4 bases. CDR3 length: 19 amino acids. For the CDR3, the DNA is TGTGCCAGCTCACCACTCGCGCTAGCGGGAGGGCCGGGCACCGGGGAGCTGTTTTTT. Protein sequence: CASSPLALAGGPGTGELFF.

V usage is TRBV4-3 and J usage is TRBJ1-3; 7 bases are a match to TRBD1. The germline CDR1 and CDR2 sequences are LGHNA and YSLEER. V was clipped by 4 bases and J by 2 bases; unmatched bases: 5. This CDR3 has 15 amino acids. The CDR3 nucleotides read TGCGCCAGCAGCCCTGTTGGGACAGCTGGAAACACCATATATTTT. The encoded protein is CASSPVGTAGNTIYF.

The CDR3 region is CASSVARRGVLSADTQYF. In DNA form, the CDR3 reads TGTGCCAGCAGCGTAGCTCGGCGGGGTGTCCTGTCAGCAGATACGCAGTATTTT. The chain employs TRBV9 and TRBJ2-3, with TRBD2 as a possible D gene (6 bases). The CDR3 extends over 18 amino acids. The germline V gene has CDR1 SGDLS and CDR2 YYNGEE. V was shortened by 0 bases and J by 4 bases, with 21 bases between the two germline ends.

The V call is TRBV7-2, the J call TRBJ2-1, with 7 bases that match TRBD1. The CDR3 spans 15 residues. Looked up from germline, CDR1 is SGHTA and CDR2 is FQGNSA. Trimming took 1 base from V and 1 from J; bases not matched to a gene: 1. The CDR3 DNA reads TGTGCCAGCAGCTTAGAACAGGGGTCCTACAATGAGCAGTTCTTC. It is translated as CASSLEQGSYNEQFF. The full variable domain, with the rest looked up from reference TRBV7-2 and TRBJ2-1, is GAGVSQSPSNKVTEKGKDVELRCDPISGHTALYWYRQSLGQGLEFLIYFQGNSAPDKSGLPSDRFSAERTGGSVSTLTIQRTQQEDSAVYLCASSLEQGSYNEQFFGPGTRLTVL.

The chain uses TRBV19 and TRBJ2-7, with TRBD1 identical over 8 bases. Germline-derived CDR1 and CDR2 are LNHDA and SQIVND (reference sequence). Trimming cost V 3 bases and J 7 bases; bases outside gene matches: 8. The length of the CDR3 is 14 residues. This CDR3 is CASSITGGLGEQYF. CDR3 DNA sequence: TGTGCCAGTAGTATTACAGGGGGACTGGGGGAGCAGTACTTC.

This rearrangement joins TRBV7-2 to TRBJ2-1, with 7 bases that match TRBD1. CDR3 length equals 15 residues. With 5 bases clipped from V and 6 bases from J, the junction kept 10 bases outside the gene matches. Germline-derived CDR1 and CDR2 are SGHTA and FQGNSA. CDR3 region: CASSLRDSEFNEQFF. The CDR3 DNA reads as TGTGCCAGCAGCCTACGGGACAGCGAATTCAATGAGCAGTTCTTC.

This clone was seen a single time. The genes are TRBV7-9 and TRBJ2-2, with D maybe TRBD1 (6 bases). V was cut by 8 bases and J by 3 bases, with 16 bases left in between. CDR1 is SEHNR and CDR2 is FQNEAQ in the germline V gene (reference sequence). The CDR3 loop spans 15 amino acids. The CDR3, as DNA: TGTGCCAGCGGGGTGGGGGCCCTCGACACCGGGGAGCTGTTTTTT. Its translation: CASGVGALDTGELFF.

Here the CDR3 reads CASRRTLRGESEEQYF. CDR3 coding DNA: TGTGCCAGCAGGCGCACGCTGCGCGGGGAGTCTGAGGAGCAGTACTTC. This chain links TRBV7-9 with TRBJ2-7; TRBD2 might be the D (6 bases). V was trimmed by 6 bases and J by 7 bases, leaving 25 bases between them. The germline CDR1 and CDR2 sequences are SEHNR and FQNEAQ (reference sequence). The CDR3 covers 16 residues. Using reference TRBV7-9 and TRBJ2-7 for the parts outside the CDR3, the full variable domain is DTGVSQNPRHKITKRGQNVTFRCDPISEHNRLYWYRQTLGQGPEFLTYFQNEAQLEKSRLLSDRFSAERPKGSFSTLEIQRTEQGDSAMYLCASRRTLRGESEEQYFGPGTRLTVT.

In DNA, the CDR3 is TGTGCCAGTAGTATGGGGCGGACAGCCATAGAAAAACTGTTTTTT. Its translation is CASSMGRTAIEKLFF. The chain employs TRBV19 and TRBJ1-4, with D perhaps matching TRBD1 (6 bases). The CDR3 totals 15 residues. Germline V gene sequence: CDR1 LNHDA, CDR2 SQIVND (reference sequence). Trimming shortened V by 3 bases and J by 8 bases, and 16 bases separated the two germline ends.

The chain is built from TRBV6-5 and TRBJ1-1; tentatively, D is TRBD1 (5 bases). Trimming took off 0 bases at V and 4 bases at J, with 12 bases between the two ends. The CDR3 consists of 15 residues. The V gene's germline CDR1 is MNHEY and CDR2 SVGAGI. In DNA, the CDR3 is TGTGCCAGCAGTTACTCGGAGGGCGGGGGCACTGAAGCTTTCTTT. Translated, it gives CASSYSEGGGTEAFF.

This chain joins TRBV28 and TRBJ2-5; 9 positions agree with TRBD2. Germline V CDR1 and CDR2: MDHEN, SYDVKM. The V gene end was trimmed by 2 bases and the J gene end by 0 bases; junction bases not matched to a gene: 4. The CDR3 is made up of 16 amino acids. CDR3 amino acids: CASSLVAGADQETQYF. The CDR3 DNA is TGTGCCAGCAGTTTAGTAGCGGGGGCGGACCAAGAGACCCAGTACTTC.

The chain combines TRBV28 with TRBJ2-5; 10 bases are a match to TRBD1. V trimming: 5 bases; J trimming: 6 bases; junction bases outside the gene matches: 9. CDR1 MDHEN and CDR2 SYDVKM come from the germline V gene. This CDR3 is 15 amino acids long. CDR3 in amino acids: CASSPDPDRGKTQYF. For the CDR3, the DNA is TGTGCCAGCAGTCCAGACCCGGACAGGGGGAAGACCCAGTACTTC.

As DNA, the CDR3 is TGTGCCAGCAGCCAATTGACGACAGAACGCTATGGCTACACCTTC. This sequence encodes CASSQLTTERYGYTF. V gene TRBV14 combines with J gene TRBJ1-2; possible D gene TRBD1, 5 bases. The germline gives CDR1 SGHDN, CDR2 FVKESK. This CDR3 comprises 15 residues. V was cut by 2 bases and J by 4 bases, with 14 bases left in between.

The chain carries TRBV9 and TRBJ1-1; possible D gene TRBD1, 5 bases. The germline V and J ends were trimmed by 3 bases and 10 bases, with 13 bases remaining between them. The V gene's germline CDR1 is SGDLS and CDR2 YYNGEE. The CDR3 runs to 12 residues. The DNA of the CDR3 is TGTGCCAGCAGCGGTAGAAGGGGTCTAGCTTTCTTT. Protein sequence: CASSGRRGLAFF.

The CDR3 coding sequence is TGCAGCGGTGACAGGGGCTACAATGAGCAGTTCTTC. Translating it yields CSGDRGYNEQFF. The rearrangement links TRBV29-1 to TRBJ2-1, with 8 positions matching TRBD1. With V trimmed by 7 bases and J by 3 bases, 2 bases remained unmatched. The CDR3 totals 12 residues. Germline loops: CDR1 SQVTM, CDR2 ANQGSEA.